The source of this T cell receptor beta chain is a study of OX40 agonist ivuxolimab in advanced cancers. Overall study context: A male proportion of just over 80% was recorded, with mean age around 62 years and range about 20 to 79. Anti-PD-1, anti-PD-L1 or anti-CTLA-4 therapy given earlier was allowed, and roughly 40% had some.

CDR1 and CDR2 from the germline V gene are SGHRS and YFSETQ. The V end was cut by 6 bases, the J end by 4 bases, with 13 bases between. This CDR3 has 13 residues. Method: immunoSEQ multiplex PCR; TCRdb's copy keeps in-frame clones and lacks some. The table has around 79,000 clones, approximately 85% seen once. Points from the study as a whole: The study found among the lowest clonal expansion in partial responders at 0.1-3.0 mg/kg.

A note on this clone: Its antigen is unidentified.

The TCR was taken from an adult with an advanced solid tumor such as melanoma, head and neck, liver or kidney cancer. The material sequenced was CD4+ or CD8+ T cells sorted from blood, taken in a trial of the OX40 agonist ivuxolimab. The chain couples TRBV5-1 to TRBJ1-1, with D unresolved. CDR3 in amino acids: CASTPLSGTEAFF. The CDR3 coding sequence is TGCGCCAGCACCCCCCTAAGTGGCACTGAAGCTTTCTTT. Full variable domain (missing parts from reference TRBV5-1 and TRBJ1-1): KAGVTQTPRYLIKTRGQQVTLSCSPISGHRSVSWYQQTPGQGLQFLFEYFSETQRNKGNFPGRFSGRQFSNSRSEMNVSTLELGDSALYLCASTPLSGTEAFFGQGTRLTVV.